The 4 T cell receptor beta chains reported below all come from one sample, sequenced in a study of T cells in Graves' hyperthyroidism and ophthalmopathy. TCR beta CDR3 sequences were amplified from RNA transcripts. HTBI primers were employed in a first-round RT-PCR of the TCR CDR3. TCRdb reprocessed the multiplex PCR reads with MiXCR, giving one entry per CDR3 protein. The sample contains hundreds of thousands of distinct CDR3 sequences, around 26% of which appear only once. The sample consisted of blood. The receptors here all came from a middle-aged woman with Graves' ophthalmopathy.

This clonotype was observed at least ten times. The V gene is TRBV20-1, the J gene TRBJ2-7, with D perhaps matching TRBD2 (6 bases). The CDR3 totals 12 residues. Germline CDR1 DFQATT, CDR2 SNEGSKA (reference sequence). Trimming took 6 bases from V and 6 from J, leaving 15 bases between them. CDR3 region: CSAHLGGGEQYF. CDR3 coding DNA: TGCAGTGCGCATCTGGGAGGAGGCGAGCAGTACTTC.

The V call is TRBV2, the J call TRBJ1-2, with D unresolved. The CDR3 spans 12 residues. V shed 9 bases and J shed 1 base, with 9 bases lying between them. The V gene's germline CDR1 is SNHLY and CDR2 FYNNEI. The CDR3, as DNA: TGTGCCAGTAGGATAATTAACTATGGCTACACCTTC. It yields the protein CASRIINYGYTF.

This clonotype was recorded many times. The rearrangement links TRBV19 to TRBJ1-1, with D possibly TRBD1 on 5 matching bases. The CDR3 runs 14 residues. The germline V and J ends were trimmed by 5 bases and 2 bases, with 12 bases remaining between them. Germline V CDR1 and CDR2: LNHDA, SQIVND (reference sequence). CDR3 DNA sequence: TGTGCCAGTAGTCAATCGGGGGTCAACACTGAAGCTTTCTTT. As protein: CASSQSGVNTEAFF.

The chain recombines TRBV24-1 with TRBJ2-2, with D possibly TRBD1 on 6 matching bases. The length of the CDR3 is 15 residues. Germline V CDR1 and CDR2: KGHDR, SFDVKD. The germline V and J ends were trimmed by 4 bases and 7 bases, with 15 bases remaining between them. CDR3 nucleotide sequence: TGTGCCACCAGTGAGTCGACAGGTCCGAACGGGGAGCTGTTTTTT. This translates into CATSESTGPNGELFF.